These T cell receptor beta chains were read from a single sample in a study of blood T cell repertoires in COVID-19. Some clones are missing from TCRdb's copy, which holds only in-frame ones; the method was immunoSEQ multiplex PCR. The table shows under 300,000 clones, with about nine tenths occurring only once. Sequenced input: PBMCs or T cells enriched from blood (not recorded which). These receptors were taken from a woman between 45 and 65 years old who had recovered from COVID-19. Both conserved end residues are part of each CDR3. The D gene is left open where the match is weak. Clone size is shown for a subset of rows, as once, few, many or a class of expanded clone.

V	D	size	J	DNA	CDR3
TRBV4-2	NA	once	TRBJ2-5	TGTGCCAGCAGCCAAGGAGGTCGGAATCAAGAGACCCAGTACTTC	CASSQGGRNQETQYF
TRBV9	TRBD1	NA	TRBJ1-2	TGTGCCAGCAGCGCCCGGGACAGGAACTATGGCTACACCTTC	CASSARDRNYGYTF
TRBV2	TRBD1	NA	TRBJ1-6	TGTGCCAGCAGCCCGACAGGGAAAGTTTATTCACCCCTCCACTTT	CASSPTGKVYSPLHF
TRBV4-3	NA	NA	TRBJ1-2	TGCGCCAGCAGCCAAGATATGCGGGATATCGGCTATGGCTACACCTTC	CASSQDMRDIGYGYTF
TRBV21-1	NA	NA	TRBJ1-3	TGTGCCAGGCAACGGGACACCATCTCTGGAAACACCATATATTTT	CARQRDTISGNTIYF
TRBV15	NA	few	TRBJ2-7	TGTGCCACCAGCAGAGTTGTTAGAGGGAGAGACAACGAGCAGTACTTC	CATSRVVRGRDNEQYF
TRBV20-1	NA	few	TRBJ1-2	TGCAGTGCTCCCAGTCCAAATGGCTACACCTTC	CSAPSPNGYTF
TRBV6-2/TRBV6-3	NA	NA	TRBJ2-2	TGTGCCAGCAGTTTGCGGAGCAGTATGAACACCGGGGAGCTGTTTTTT	CASSLRSSMNTGELFF
TRBV27	NA	NA	TRBJ2-2	TGTGCCAGCAGTCCGAACATGAACACCGGGGAGCTGTTTTTT	CASSPNMNTGELFF
TRBV21-1	NA	once	TRBJ1-2	TGTGCCAGCAGCCCGACGAAGGACAGCCACTATGGCTACACCTTC	CASSPTKDSHYGYTF
TRBV11-2	NA	NA	TRBJ1-6	TGTGCCAGCAGCTTAACGCAGGCACTTCGAGATTCACCCCTCCACTTT	CASSLTQALRDSPLHF
TRBV6-1	TRBD2	few	TRBJ2-7	TGTGCCAGCAGTGAAGCGCGGGCAGCGGGAGGACTGTCCTACGAGCAGTACTTC	CASSEARAAGGLSYEQYF
TRBV27	NA	NA	TRBJ2-7	TGTGCCAGCAGCCCCGGGACAAGGAGTCTGGAGCAGTACTTC	CASSPGTRSLEQYF
TRBV3-1/TRBV3-2	TRBD1	NA	TRBJ1-5	TGTGCCAGCAGCCAAGATCGCGACAGGGTTGGAATTGAGGATCAGCCCCAGCATTTT	CASSQDRDRVGIEDQPQHF
TRBV7-9	NA	few	TRBJ1-4	TGTGCCAGCAGCTTACAGACAGGCAGGGAAAAACTGTTTTTT	CASSLQTGREKLFF
TRBV2	TRBD2	NA	TRBJ2-1	TGTGCCAGCATCCGGGAGGGTTCCTACAATGAGCAGTTCTTC	CASIREGSYNEQFF